This TCR beta chain was sequenced during a study of shared clonotypes between healthy human individuals. Study conclusions and caveats: Non-shared clonotypes displayed generation probabilities falling below those of clonotypes present in all four donors. The expectation was that sequencing depth would affect clonotype sharing among donors. With a few donors compared, around 5% of naive CD4 clonotypes were shared.

TCRdb's table, derived via immunoSEQ multiplex PCR, lists solely in-frame clones and lacks some. The sample yields more than 1 million clones, 75% to 80% seen once. CD4+ cell separation produced CD45RA+ naive and CD45RA-negative memory subsets. This CDR3 spans 13 amino acids. Trimming stripped 8 bases from V and 4 bases from J, with 15 bases between. Germline V lookup: CDR1 MDHEN, CDR2 SYDVKM. Concerning this clone itself: Its matching antigen is unknown.

V is TRBV28 and J is TRBJ2-7; maybe TRBD2 (6 bases). Sequencing was performed on memory CD4+ T cells from PBMCs. Stated subset: CD45RA-negative fraction. This receptor was identified in a man younger than 35 in good health. Some clones in this sample may be carry-over from other donors' samples. The CDR3 spells CASLYPGGYEQYF. DNA of the CDR3: TGTGCCAGCTTATACCCTGGAGGGTACGAGCAGTACTTC.